Here is one TCR beta chain with its context. An end of the junction does not agree with germline; a read error may underlie this. The CDR3 sequence is 18 residues long. In germline, CDR1 is SSHAT, CDR2 FNYEAQ (reference sequence). In the study's own analysis: Estimation of nucleated cell counts relied on the amplification of reference gene primers. The data were produced by immunoSEQ multiplex PCR, yet TCRdb's version contains in-frame clones alone and is incomplete. The DNA gave D and trimming, while V, J and clone size come from that table. The sample has about 140,000 clones; more than 80% are singletons. This record belongs to a study of blood T cell repertoires in COVID-19. On the study more broadly: Acute-phase and convalescent COVID-19 samples originated in the United States, Italy and Spain. From T cells, B-cell-depleted T cells, or PBMCs came the material, which was cDNA or gDNA.

The receptor's source is a human donor in a cohort sampled during active COVID-19. Sequencing was carried out using peripheral blood. The chain carries TRBV7-7 and TRBJ2-1; 16 bases match TRBD2. The CDR3 loop is CASSSGLAGGILNPEQFF. The DNA of the CDR3 is TGTGCTAGCAGCTCGGGACTAGCGGGGGGGATACTCAATCCTGAGCAGTTCTTC.